The rows below give T cell receptor beta chains drawn from one sample of a study of T cell responses to AZD1222 COVID-19 vaccine. Libraries were prepared by immunoSEQ multiplex PCR; TCRdb keeps only in-frame clonotypes and omits some of them. This table holds 150,000 to 200,000 clones, almost 95% found once. Material: peripheral blood, obtained on day 0 of AZD1222 vaccination. The receptors here all came from an adult in good health. Each CDR3 is given with its conserved first and last residue. The D gene is left open where the match is weak. The listing skips clone size in some rows; elsewhere it reads once, few, many or a size class.

size: .; V: TRBV19; J: TRBJ1-5; D: .; DNA: TGTGCCAGTAGGAGGGGGACGGTTGTAGAGGGCAATCAGCCCCAGCATTTT; CDR3: CASRRGTVVEGNQPQHF
size: .; V: TRBV4-2; J: TRBJ2-3; D: .; DNA: TGTGCCAGCAGCCAAGACGGTAGGGGGGGCGACGATACGCAGTATTTT; CDR3: CASSQDGRGGDDTQYF
size: once; V: TRBV18; J: TRBJ1-3; D: .; DNA: TGTGCCAGCTCACCGAACCGGCTTAACTCTGGAAACACCATATATTTT; CDR3: CASSPNRLNSGNTIYF
size: .; V: TRBV28; J: TRBJ2-3; D: TRBD1; DNA: TGTGCCAGCAGCCGGGACAGGGGATTCTCAGATACGCAGTATTTT; CDR3: CASSRDRGFSDTQYF
size: .; V: TRBV28; J: TRBJ1-4; D: .; DNA: TGTGCCAGCAGTTACCCGGGGAGGGATGAAAAACTGTTTTTT; CDR3: CASSYPGRDEKLFF
size: .; V: TRBV15; J: TRBJ2-7; D: .; DNA: TGTGCCACCAGCAGACTTAGGACAGGGAGGGCCTACGAGCAGTACTTC; CDR3: CATSRLRTGRAYEQYF
size: .; V: TRBV5-1; J: TRBJ2-1; D: TRBD2; DNA: TGCGCCAGCAGCACAGGACTAGCGGGAGGTCCCTACAATGAGCAGTTCTTC; CDR3: CASSTGLAGGPYNEQFF
size: .; V: TRBV12-3/TRBV12-4; J: TRBJ1-1; D: .; DNA: TGTGCCAGCAGTACACCTATGAACACTGAAGCTTTCTTT; CDR3: CASSTPMNTEAFF
size: .; V: TRBV6-1; J: TRBJ1-3; D: .; DNA: TGTGCCAGCAGTGAGAGCAGGGTCCCTGGAAACACCATATATTTT; CDR3: CASSESRVPGNTIYF
size: .; V: TRBV18; J: TRBJ2-7; D: TRBD2; DNA: TGTGCCAGCTCACCAACAGCGGGAGCCTACGAGCAGTACTTC; CDR3: CASSPTAGAYEQYF
size: few; V: TRBV20-1; J: TRBJ1-1; D: .; DNA: TGCAGTGCTAGTCTCCTGGGCCCGTGGTCCACTGAAGCTTTCTTT; CDR3: CSASLLGPWSTEAFF
size: .; V: TRBV12-3/TRBV12-4; J: TRBJ1-3; D: .; DNA: TGTGCCAGCAGTTCAGGAAACACCATATATTTT; CDR3: CASSSGNTIYF
size: .; V: TRBV9; J: TRBJ2-5; D: .; DNA: TGTGCCAGCAGCGTAGGAACGGGACAAGGAACCCAGTACTTC; CDR3: CASSVGTGQGTQYF
size: .; V: TRBV5-1; J: TRBJ2-5; D: .; DNA: TGCGCCAGCAGCTTTCAGTTCGGGCAGGGGTTGGGAGAGACCCAGTACTTC; CDR3: CASSFQFGQGLGETQYF
size: once; V: TRBV7-9; J: TRBJ2-1; D: .; DNA: TGTGCCAGCAGCGGAACGACGGCCTACAATGAGCAGTTCTTC; CDR3: CASSGTTAYNEQFF
size: .; V: TRBV28; J: TRBJ1-4; D: .; DNA: TGTGCCAGCCACGGCGCGGGGTTTGAAAAACTGTTTTTT; CDR3: CASHGAGFEKLFF
size: .; V: TRBV29-1; J: TRBJ2-2; D: TRBD1; DNA: TGCAGCGCCCGGACAGGAAACACCGGGGAGCTGTTTTTT; CDR3: CSARTGNTGELFF
size: once; V: TRBV6-6; J: TRBJ2-6; D: TRBD2; DNA: TGTGCCAGCAGTCCCCGGACAGCGGGGGGTGGGGCCAACGTCCTGACTTTC; CDR3: CASSPRTAGGGANVLTF
size: .; V: TRBV7-9; J: TRBJ2-3; D: .; DNA: TGTGCCAGCAGCTTAGGGCCCCAGCTAGGCACAGATACGCAGTATTTT; CDR3: CASSLGPQLGTDTQYF
size: .; V: TRBV5-4; J: TRBJ2-7; D: .; DNA: TGTGCCAGCAGCGGGCAGGCCGCTTCACGGGAGCAGTACTTC; CDR3: CASSGQAASREQYF
size: .; V: TRBV11-1; J: TRBJ1-1; D: .; DNA: TGTGCCAGCAGCTTTTCTTCCGGACCGCTGAACACTGAAGCTTTCTTT; CDR3: CASSFSSGPLNTEAFF
size: .; V: TRBV6-5; J: TRBJ2-7; D: .; DNA: TGTGCCAGCAGGGGATGGGGGAGCCACTCCGACGAGCAGTACTTC; CDR3: CASRGWGSHSDEQYF
size: .; V: TRBV28; J: TRBJ2-1; D: .; DNA: TGTGCCAGCAGTTTCTTGGGACCAGCCTACAATGAGCAGTTCTTC; CDR3: CASSFLGPAYNEQFF
size: .; V: TRBV6-1; J: TRBJ2-3; D: .; DNA: TGTGCCAGCAGTGAGTGGGATACGCAGTATTTT; CDR3: CASSEWDTQYF
size: .; V: TRBV27; J: TRBJ2-2; D: .; DNA: TGTGCCAGCAGTCCAACACCGTTGGGTACCGGGGAGCTGTTTTTT; CDR3: CASSPTPLGTGELFF
size: .; V: TRBV10-3; J: TRBJ2-7; D: TRBD1; DNA: TGTGCCATCAAGGGACAGCCAGACTACGAGCAGTACTTC; CDR3: CAIKGQPDYEQYF
size: .; V: TRBV30; J: TRBJ1-4; D: .; DNA: TGTGCCTCGGGGGGGGGCCCGGGGAGTGAAAAACTGTTTTTT; CDR3: CASGGGPGSEKLFF
size: .; V: TRBV6-4; J: TRBJ2-3; D: TRBD2; DNA: TGTGCCAGCAGTGAACTAGCGCAAGCAGATACGCAGTATTTT; CDR3: CASSELAQADTQYF
size: once; V: TRBV18; J: TRBJ2-7; D: .; DNA: TGTGCCAGCTCACCAACCCGGGCCACTAGAACCTACGAGCAGTACTTC; CDR3: CASSPTRATRTYEQYF
size: .; V: TRBV13; J: TRBJ2-1; D: .; DNA: TGTGCCAGCAGCTTGGGTCCGACGGGGAATGAGCAGTTCTTC; CDR3: CASSLGPTGNEQFF
size: .; V: TRBV5-6; J: TRBJ1-2; D: .; DNA: TGTGCCAGCAGCTTGGTTTCAGAACAAGGCTATGGCTACACCTTC; CDR3: CASSLVSEQGYGYTF
size: .; V: TRBV27; J: TRBJ2-4; D: TRBD1; DNA: TGTGCCAGCAGTCCGGACAGGGTCCAAAACATTCAGTACTTC; CDR3: CASSPDRVQNIQYF
size: .; V: TRBV5-1; J: TRBJ1-1; D: .; DNA: TGCGCCACTGCGTGGGGGCTGAACACTGAAGCTTTCTTT; CDR3: CATAWGLNTEAFF
size: .; V: TRBV7-2; J: TRBJ2-3; D: TRBD2; DNA: TGTGCCAGCAGCGCTCTAGCGGGAGGCTATACGCAGTATTTT; CDR3: CASSALAGGYTQYF
size: .; V: TRBV28; J: TRBJ1-5; D: TRBD1; DNA: TGTGCCAGCAGTTTATCAGCAGGGGGAATCAGCAGCAATCAGCCCCAGCATTTT; CDR3: CASSLSAGGISSNQPQHF
size: .; V: TRBV29-1; J: TRBJ2-3; D: .; DNA: TGCAGCGGTGGCCCCACAGATACGCAGTATTTT; CDR3: CSGGPTDTQYF
size: .; V: TRBV4-3; J: TRBJ1-1; D: .; DNA: TGCGCCAGCAGCCTCGCGGGGGACACTGAAGCTTTCTTT; CDR3: CASSLAGDTEAFF
size: .; V: TRBV11-2; J: TRBJ2-7; D: .; DNA: TGTGCCAGCAGCTTATGGCTTAACGACGAGCAGTACTTC; CDR3: CASSLWLNDEQYF
size: .; V: TRBV7-7; J: TRBJ2-1; D: .; DNA: TGTGCTAGCAGCCCCACCACTGGAACCAATGAGCAGTTCTTC; CDR3: CASSPTTGTNEQFF
size: .; V: TRBV2; J: TRBJ2-2; D: .; DNA: TGTGCCAGCAGCCAGTGGGGGGAGCTGTTTTTT; CDR3: CASSQWGELFF
size: .; V: TRBV29-1; J: TRBJ2-3; D: TRBD2; DNA: TGCAGCGTGAGAGGCACCTCTCGGGGAGGGCCAGATACGCAGTATTTT; CDR3: CSVRGTSRGGPDTQYF
size: .; V: TRBV11-2; J: TRBJ2-7; D: .; DNA: TGTGCCAGCAGCTCGGTCCGGGAGCAGTACTTC; CDR3: CASSSVREQYF
size: .; V: TRBV28; J: TRBJ1-2; D: TRBD1; DNA: TGTGCCAGCACAGGGGACAGGGATACCTATTTTGGCTACACCTTC; CDR3: CASTGDRDTYFGYTF
size: .; V: TRBV7-2; J: TRBJ2-7; D: .; DNA: TGTGCCAGCAGCTTAAGTTTCGGGGGCCCTAACTCCTACGAGCAGTACTTC; CDR3: CASSLSFGGPNSYEQYF
size: .; V: TRBV7-2; J: TRBJ1-2; D: .; DNA: TGTGCCAGCAGCCACGCAACAGGGAACGTTGGCTACACCTTC; CDR3: CASSHATGNVGYTF
size: .; V: TRBV5-1; J: TRBJ1-2; D: TRBD1; DNA: TGCGCCAGCAGCTTGGGACAGGGGGTCTATGGCTACACCTTC; CDR3: CASSLGQGVYGYTF
size: .; V: TRBV29-1; J: TRBJ2-7; D: TRBD2; DNA: TGCAGCGTTGAGCCGAGCGGGAGGGCCAATAACGGGTACGAGCAGTACTTC; CDR3: CSVEPSGRANNGYEQYF
size: .; V: TRBV3-1/TRBV3-2; J: TRBJ2-3; D: .; DNA: TGTGCCAGCAGCCAAGGACAAATCAGGGATACGCAGTATTTT; CDR3: CASSQGQIRDTQYF
size: .; V: TRBV7-8; J: TRBJ1-1; D: .; DNA: TGTGCCAGCAGCTTGACAACGTACACTGAAGCTTTCTTT; CDR3: CASSLTTYTEAFF
size: .; V: TRBV27; J: TRBJ1-3; D: TRBD1; DNA: TGTGCCAGCAGTAAGACAGGGGTAGGCTCTGGAAACACCATATATTTT; CDR3: CASSKTGVGSGNTIYF
size: .; V: TRBV19; J: TRBJ2-1; D: TRBD2; DNA: TGTGCCAGTAGTCGGACGGGAGGGCGAGATGAGCAGTTCTTC; CDR3: CASSRTGGRDEQFF
size: .; V: TRBV27; J: TRBJ1-1; D: .; DNA: TGTGCCAGCAGTCCGGAGCTGGGGGGGCCTGAAGCTTTCTTT; CDR3: CASSPELGGPEAFF
size: .; V: TRBV6-5; J: TRBJ2-7; D: .; DNA: TGTGCCAGCAGTTACATTGGGTTTGACAGTACCTACGAGCAGTACTTC; CDR3: CASSYIGFDSTYEQYF
size: .; V: TRBV14; J: TRBJ2-7; D: .; DNA: TGTGCCAGCAGTCGGGGCGCGGAGCAGTACTTC; CDR3: CASSRGAEQYF